This T cell receptor beta chain was retrieved from a study of cytomegalovirus exposure and HLA in healthy donors. Trimming took 4 bases from V and 6 from J; bases not matched to a gene: 11. Germline CDR1 and CDR2: SGHRS and YFSETQ. The CDR3 has 15 amino acids. PCR used 60 Vbeta primers and 13 Jbeta primers. Method: immunoSEQ multiplex PCR; TCRdb's copy keeps in-frame clones and lacks some. This repertoire includes approximately 120,000 clones. The sample consisted of PBMCs. The sequence came from a man aged 40-50 years in good health and CMV-seronegative. The V and J genes are TRBV5-1 and TRBJ2-7; 9 bases line up with TRBD1. The DNA of the CDR3 is TGCGCCAGCAGCGAGATACCGGGACAGGGAGGCGAGCAGTACTTC. It specifies CASSEIPGQGGEQYF.